This T cell receptor (beta chain) was recovered during a study of blood T cell repertoires in COVID-19. Study in general: There were acute and convalescent COVID-19 samples, and they came from the United States, Italy and Spain. Nucleic acid was either cDNA or gDNA, and it came from T cells, B-cell-depleted T cells, or PBMCs.

In the original workflow: Amplified reference gene primers provided the basis for estimating nucleated cell counts. Produced via immunoSEQ multiplex PCR; TCRdb's table is partial and in-frame only. The V and J calls and the clone size are those of that table, but D and trimming were determined from the DNA. The sample contains approximately 250,000 clones, about 91% of which appear only once. With 0 bases removed from V and 7 bases from J, the gap between germline ends came to 16 bases. Germline lookup yields CDR1 MNHEY and CDR2 SVGEGT. The CDR3 extends over 16 amino acids. Participants came from under 30 US areas, aged roughly 18 to 89 years.

The V gene is TRBV6-2 or TRBV6-3, the J gene TRBJ1-5; D remains unclear. The specimen was PBMCs or T cells enriched from blood (not recorded which). The sequence was obtained from a middle-aged woman with acute COVID-19. The CDR3 loop is CASSYSLLSHLQPQHF. The CDR3 DNA follows: TGTGCCAGCAGTTACTCGCTATTGAGCCATCTACAGCCCCAGCATTTT.